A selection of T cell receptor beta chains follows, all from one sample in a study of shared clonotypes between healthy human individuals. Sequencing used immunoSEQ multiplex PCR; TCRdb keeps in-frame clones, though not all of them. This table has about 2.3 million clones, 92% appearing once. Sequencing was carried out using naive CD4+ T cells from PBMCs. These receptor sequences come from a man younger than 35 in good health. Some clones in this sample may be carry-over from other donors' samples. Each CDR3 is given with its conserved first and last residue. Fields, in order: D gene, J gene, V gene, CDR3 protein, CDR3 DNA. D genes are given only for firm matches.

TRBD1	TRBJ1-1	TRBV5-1	CASSLAPGQVNTEAFF	TGCGCCAGCAGCTTGGCACCGGGACAGGTGAACACTGAAGCTTTCTTT
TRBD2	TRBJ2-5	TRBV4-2	CASSQGTSGYQETQYF	TGTGCCAGCAGCCAGGGGACTAGCGGGTACCAAGAGACCCAGTACTTC
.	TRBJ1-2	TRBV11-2	CASSLGGNYGYTF	TGTGCCAGCAGCTTAGGAGGGAACTATGGCTACACCTTC
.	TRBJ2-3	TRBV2	CASSNRASTDTQYF	TGTGCCAGCAGCAACAGAGCTAGCACAGATACGCAGTATTTT
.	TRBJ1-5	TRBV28	CASRRGSNQPQHF	TGTGCCAGCAGGCGGGGAAGCAATCAGCCCCAGCATTTT
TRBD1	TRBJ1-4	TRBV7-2	CASSLVTGKPNEKLFF	TGTGCCAGCAGCTTAGTGACAGGGAAGCCTAATGAAAAACTGTTTTTT
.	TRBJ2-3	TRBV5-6	CASSFQRADTQYF	TGTGCCAGCAGCTTCCAGCGGGCAGATACGCAGTATTTT
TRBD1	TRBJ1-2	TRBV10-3	CAISDGQGINYGYTF	TGTGCCATCAGTGACGGACAGGGAATAAACTATGGCTACACCTTC
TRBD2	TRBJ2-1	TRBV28	CASSPGLAGIYEQFF	TGTGCCAGCAGTCCGGGACTAGCGGGAATCTATGAGCAGTTCTTC
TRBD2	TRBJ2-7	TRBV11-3	CASSFRTSGEQYF	TGTGCCAGCAGCTTTCGGACTAGCGGCGAGCAGTACTTC
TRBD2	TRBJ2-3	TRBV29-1	CSVEGTSGSTDTQYF	TGCAGCGTCGAGGGGACTAGCGGTAGCACAGATACGCAGTATTTT
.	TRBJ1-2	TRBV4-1	CASSHARPGGYTF	TGCGCCAGCAGCCATGCCAGACCCGGCGGCTACACCTTC
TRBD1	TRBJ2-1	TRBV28	CASSAPPGTGPYNEQFF	TGTGCCAGCAGTGCCCCCCCCGGGACAGGTCCCTACAATGAGCAGTTCTTC
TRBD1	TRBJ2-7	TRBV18	CASSPPGTGLNYEQYF	TGTGCCAGCTCACCCCCTGGGACAGGGCTGAACTACGAGCAGTACTTC
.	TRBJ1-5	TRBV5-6	CASSLRENQPQHF	TGTGCCAGCAGCTTACGGGAAAATCAGCCCCAGCATTTT
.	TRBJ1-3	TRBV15	CATSRDHTIYF	TGTGCCACCAGCAGAGACCACACCATATATTTT